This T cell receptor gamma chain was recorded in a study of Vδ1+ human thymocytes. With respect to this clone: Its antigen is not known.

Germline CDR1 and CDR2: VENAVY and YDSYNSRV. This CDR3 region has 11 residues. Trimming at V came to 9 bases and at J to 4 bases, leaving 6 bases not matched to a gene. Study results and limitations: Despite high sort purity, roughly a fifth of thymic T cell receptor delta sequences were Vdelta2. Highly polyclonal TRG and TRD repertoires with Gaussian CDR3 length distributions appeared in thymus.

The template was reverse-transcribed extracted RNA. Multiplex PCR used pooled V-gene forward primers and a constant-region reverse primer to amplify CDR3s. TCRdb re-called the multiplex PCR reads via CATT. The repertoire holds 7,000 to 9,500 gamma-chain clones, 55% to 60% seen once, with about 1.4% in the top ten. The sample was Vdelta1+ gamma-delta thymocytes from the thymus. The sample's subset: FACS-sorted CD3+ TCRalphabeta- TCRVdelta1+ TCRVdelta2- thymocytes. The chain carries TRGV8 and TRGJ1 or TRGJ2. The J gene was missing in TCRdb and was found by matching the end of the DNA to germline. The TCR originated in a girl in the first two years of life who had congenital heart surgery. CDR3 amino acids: CATGGYYKKLF. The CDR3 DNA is TGTGCCACCGGGGGGTATTATAAGAAACTCTTT.